The 32 T cell receptor beta chains below all came from one sample that was sequenced in a study of T cells in women clearing cervical HPV infection. Generated by immunoSEQ multiplex PCR, the TCRdb table keeps only in-frame clones and is missing some. The sample features some 40,000 clones, with 1.2% in its top ten. Sequencing input: blood buffy coat. These TCRs come from a woman between 18 and 70 years old with a cervical HPV16 infection that either progressed to CIN3+ or cleared (not recorded which).

Regarding this clone: The sequence runs out 3 residues before the end of the CDR3; the remainder is reconstructed from the germline J gene. V and J are TRBV14 and TRBJ1-2; possible D gene TRBD1, 6 bases. This CDR3 spans 17 amino acids. With 2 bases removed from V and 3 bases from J, the gap between germline ends came to 19 bases. Germline CDR1 and CDR2: SGHDN and FVKESK. CDR3 residues: CASSQRTTGFSDYGYTF. The sequenced part of the CDR3 DNA is TGTGCCAGCAGCCAACGTACCACAGGGTTCAGTGACTATGGC.

On this clone itself: The CDR3 end is not reached by the read, which stops 3 residues before it; the germline J gene fills it in. This chain uses TRBV29-1 with TRBJ2-7, with 7 bases fitting TRBD1. V gave up 1 base and J gave up 6 bases; unmatched junction bases: 6. Germline values: CDR1 SQVTM, CDR2 ANQGSEA. The CDR3 totals 13 residues. CDR3 DNA, as far as it was read: TGCAGCGTTGAAGGCGACAGGGTGGCCGAG. As protein: CSVEGDRVAE. From start to end, the CDR3 is CSVEGDRVAEQYF.

The CDR3 sequence is CASSFRAPNYGYTF. Partial CDR3 DNA: TGTGCCAGCAGCTTCAGGGCACCTAACTATGGC. The genes are TRBV5-6 and TRBJ1-2; D possibly corresponds to TRBD1 (5 bases). The CDR3 extends 3 residues past the end of the read, so its final part is completed from the germline J gene. Germline V CDR1 and CDR2: SGHDT, YYEEEE. The V and J ends lost 2 bases and 0 bases respectively, with 8 bases between them. The CDR3 has 14 amino acids. The whole variable domain, filled in from reference TRBV5-6 and TRBJ1-2, reads DAGVTQSPTHLIKTRGQQVTLRCSPKSGHDTVSWYQQALGQGPQFIFQYYEEEERQRGNFPDRFSGHQFPNYSSELNVNALLLGDSALYLCASSFRAPNYGYTFGSGTRLTVV.

About this clone itself: The read terminates 3 residues ahead of where the CDR3 ends, so the germline J gene completes it. The genes are TRBV7-6 and TRBJ1-2; TRBD1 is a possible D gene (5 bases). This CDR3 has 16 residues. The germline V gene encodes CDR1 SGHVS and CDR2 FNYEAQ. The sequenced part of the CDR3 DNA is TGTGCCAGCAGCCCGGGGGTACAGGCGCGATTCGGAGGC. This codes for CASSPGVQARFGG. The CDR3 in its entirety is CASSPGVQARFGGYTF.

A remark on this clone: The CDR3 end lies 3 residues beyond the end of the read and is filled in from the germline J gene. The chain recombines TRBV7-2 with TRBJ2-5; 7 nucleotides agree with TRBD1. The CDR3 is 15 amino acids. Trimming at V came to 5 bases and at J to 4 bases, leaving 10 bases not matched to a gene. Germline loops: CDR1 SGHTA, CDR2 FQGNSA. CDR3 DNA (partial): TGTGCCAGCAGCCCGAGACAGGGTAGGTCAGAGACC. Translating gives CASSPRQGRSET. The full CDR3 protein reads CASSPRQGRSETQYF.

For this clone: Read coverage stops 3 residues before the CDR3 terminus; the germline J gene supplies the remainder. V usage is TRBV5-6 and J usage is TRBJ2-7, with TRBD2 matching over 9 bases. The CDR3 is made up of 14 amino acids. The trim removed 4 bases at V and 2 bases at J, leaving 4 bases unmatched. Germline V lookup: CDR1 SGHDT, CDR2 YYEEEE. The CDR3 DNA, read in part, is TGTGCCAGCAGCGTTAGCGGGAGCACCTACGAG. Amino acids: CASSVSGSTYE. The whole CDR3 reads CASSVSGSTYEQYF. The full variable domain, in which reference TRBV5-6 and TRBJ2-7 provide the parts outside the CDR3, is DAGVTQSPTHLIKTRGQQVTLRCSPKSGHDTVSWYQQALGQGPQFIFQYYEEEERQRGNFPDRFSGHQFPNYSSELNVNALLLGDSALYLCASSVSGSTYEQYFGPGTRLTVT.

As regards this clone: The sequence runs out 3 residues before the end of the CDR3; the remainder is reconstructed from the germline J gene. The gene calls are TRBV20-1 and TRBJ2-7; 8 bases line up with TRBD1. The CDR3 length is 15 residues. The V and J ends lost 0 bases and 3 bases, in that order; junction bases with no gene match: 7. Germline V gives CDR1 DFQATT, CDR2 SNEGSKA (reference sequence). Here the CDR3 reads CSARDRRTGFYEQYF. The CDR3 DNA, read in part, is TGCAGTGCTAGAGATCGCCGGACAGGGTTCTACGAG.

On this clone: From the germline J gene comes the end of the CDR3, since the read stops 3 residues before it. The V and J genes are TRBV11-2 and TRBJ2-7, with D maybe TRBD1 (7 bases). Germline V gene lookup returns CDR1 SGHAT and CDR2 FQNNGV. The CDR3 contains 15 residues. Trimming took off 0 bases at V and 2 bases at J, with 11 bases between the two ends. CDR3 sequence: CASSLEAGTAYEQYF. CDR3 DNA, as far as it was read: TGTGCCAGCAGCTTAGAGGCGGGGACAGCCTACGAG. Using reference TRBV11-2 and TRBJ2-7 for the parts outside the CDR3, the full variable domain is EAGVAQSPRYKIIEKRQSVAFWCNPISGHATLYWYQQILGQGPKLLIQFQNNGVVDDSQLPKDRFSAERLKGVDSTLKIQPAKLEDSAVYLCASSLEAGTAYEQYFGPGTRLTVT.

Points on this clone: The read ends 3 residues shy of where the CDR3 ends; the end is completed using the germline J gene. The chain combines TRBV18 with TRBJ2-3; 7 bases agree with TRBD2. From germline, CDR1 is KGHSH and CDR2 LQKENI. This CDR3 has 14 amino acids. The CDR3 here is CASSGGTGGETQYF. The DNA read from the CDR3 is TGTGCCAGCTCCGGAGGGACGGGGGGAGAGACG. The full variable domain, rest sourced from reference TRBV18 and TRBJ2-3, is NAGVMQNPRHLVRRRGQEARLRCSPMKGHSHVYWYRQLPEEGLKFMVYLQKENIIDESGMPKERFSAEFPKEGPSILRIQQVVRGDSAAYFCASSGGTGGETQYFGPGTRLTVL.

As concerns this clone: The observed sequence ends 3 residues before the CDR3 terminus, with the missing tail filled in from the germline J gene. The chain recombines TRBV7-2 with TRBJ2-4; D is possibly TRBD1 (5 bases). The CDR3 is made up of 15 amino acids. Trimming cost V 5 bases and J 0 bases, with 11 bases left between them. Germline lookup yields CDR1 SGHTA and CDR2 FQGNSA. Here the CDR3 reads CASSPPQGAKNIQYF. The DNA read from the CDR3 is TGTGCCAGCAGCCCCCCTCAGGGAGCCAAAAACATT.

With respect to this clone: Sequencing ends 3 residues short of the CDR3 end; the germline J gene provides the rest. The chain carries TRBV30 and TRBJ2-5, with 8 bases that match TRBD2. The CDR3 is 15 amino acids. Per germline, CDR1 GTSNPN and CDR2 SVGIG (reference sequence). V was clipped by 2 bases and J by 2 bases; unmatched bases: 7. The part of the CDR3 DNA that was read is TGTGCCTGGAGTCCGGGGGTAGCGGGGCAAGAGACC. Protein sequence: CAWSPGVAGQET. The CDR3 as a whole reads CAWSPGVAGQETQYF.

Turning to this clone: The CDR3 goes on 3 residues after the read ends, and that part is filled in from the germline J gene. The chain carries TRBV29-1 and TRBJ2-2; D gene ambiguous. Germline V lookup: CDR1 SQVTM, CDR2 ANQGSEA. This CDR3 spans 12 amino acids. CDR3: CSVRATNEKLFF. The CDR3 DNA, read in part, is TGCAGCGTTCGCGCAACTAATGAAAAG.

As concerns this clone: The sequence runs out 3 residues before the end of the CDR3; the remainder is reconstructed from the germline J gene. The chain is built from TRBV19 and TRBJ1-1; D is undetermined. Germline lookup yields CDR1 LNHDA and CDR2 SQIVND (reference sequence). Between the trimmed V and J ends, which lost 3 bases and 1 base, there was a span of 6 bases. This CDR3 has 13 amino acids. CDR3 DNA (partial): TGTGCCAGTAGTATCCCCGGGAACACTGAA. Translated, it gives CASSIPGNTE. The whole CDR3 protein reads CASSIPGNTEAFF.

A word on this clone: The read ends 3 residues before the CDR3 terminus; that terminus is restored from the germline J gene. The chain joins TRBV23-1 to TRBJ1-2, with D tentatively TRBD1 (6 bases). TRBV23-1 qualifies as an ORF whose function is uncertain. V was trimmed by 0 bases and J by 4 bases, leaving 12 bases between them. The CDR3 sequence is 15 residues long. CDR3 in amino acids: CASSQSHRVGYGYTF. The CDR3 bases that were read are TGCGCCAGCAGTCAATCTCACAGGGTTGGCTATGGC.

Worth noting for this clone: The CDR3 is cut off 3 residues early in the read; its end comes from the germline J gene. The rearrangement uses TRBV5-1 and TRBJ1-4; the match to TRBD1 covers 9 bases. The V gene's germline CDR1 is SGHRS and CDR2 YFSETQ. The V segment lost 7 bases and the J segment 7 bases; nucleotides outside the gene matches: 14. The CDR3 runs to 16 residues. CDR3 bases read: TGCGCCAGCCACACTCCGGACAGGGGTAAGAGTGAAAAA. It encodes CASHTPDRGKSEK. Given in full, the CDR3 is CASHTPDRGKSEKLFF.

The CDR3 here is CASSPTRSGQGYEQYF. CDR3 DNA, as far as it was read: TGTGCCAGCTCACCAACGAGGTCGGGACAGGGCTACGAG. V usage is TRBV18 and J usage is TRBJ2-7; TRBD1 aligns across 9 bases. The sequence runs out 3 residues before the end of the CDR3; the remainder is reconstructed from the germline J gene. V was clipped by 2 bases and J by 3 bases; unmatched bases: 8. Germline V gene sequence: CDR1 KGHSH, CDR2 LQKENI. The CDR3 contains 16 residues.

A note on this clone: The read terminates 3 residues before the CDR3 end, so the remaining end is supplied by the germline J gene. The V and J genes are TRBV2 and TRBJ2-5; 8 positions agree with TRBD2. Trimming cost V 5 bases and J 5 bases; bases outside gene matches: 10. The CDR3 is made up of 15 amino acids. Germline V lookup: CDR1 SNHLY, CDR2 FYNNEI. CDR3 DNA (partial): TGTGCCAGCAGTCAGTCGGGGGGGGGCCGGGAGACC. Amino acid sequence: CASSQSGGGRET. From start to end, the CDR3 is CASSQSGGGRETQYF.

The CDR3 bases that were read are TGTGCCAGTAGTGGCGGTGGC. This gives the protein CASSGGG. The whole CDR3 is CASSGGGYTF. The genes are TRBV19 and TRBJ1-2; D not certain. Read data end 3 residues before the CDR3 end; the end is taken from the germline J gene. V lost 5 bases to trimming and J lost 7 bases, with 5 bases between them. Germline lookup yields CDR1 LNHDA and CDR2 SQIVND (reference sequence). The CDR3 has 10 amino acids.

As regards this clone: The read halts 3 residues ahead of the CDR3 end, with the missing end drawn from the germline J gene. The V call is TRBV20-1, the J call TRBJ2-3; no definite D call. V lost 3 bases, J lost 6 bases, and 13 bases lay in between. The CDR3 contains 13 residues. Germline V lookup: CDR1 DFQATT, CDR2 SNEGSKA (reference sequence). The CDR3 is CSARGLFPDTQYF. Partial CDR3 DNA: TGCAGTGCTAGGGGCCTATTCCCGGATACG.

Comments on this clone: With the read ending 3 residues before the CDR3 end, the germline J gene is used to fill in that end. The rearrangement links TRBV7-9 to TRBJ2-7; D remains unclear. V lost 3 bases and J lost 3, with 9 bases in between. This CDR3 is 13 amino acids long. Germline V gene data show CDR1 as SEHNR and CDR2 as FQNEAQ (reference sequence). CDR3 DNA (partial): TGTGCCAGCAGCTTGACCCCGGGCTACGAG. This translates into CASSLTPGYE. The full CDR3 sequence reads CASSLTPGYEQYF. Complete variable domain (other parts from reference TRBV7-9 and TRBJ2-7): DTGVSQNPRHKITKRGQNVTFRCDPISEHNRLYWYRQTLGQGPEFLTYFQNEAQLEKSRLLSDRFSAERPKGSFSTLEIQRTEQGDSAMYLCASSLTPGYEQYFGPGTRLTVT.

As for this clone: From the germline J gene comes the end of the CDR3, since the read stops 3 residues before it. The V gene is TRBV5-1, the J gene TRBJ2-5; 13 nucleotides agree with TRBD2. The germline V gene encodes CDR1 SGHRS and CDR2 YFSETQ. Trimming took 3 bases from V and 5 from J; bases not matched to a gene: 7. There are 16 residues in the CDR3. CDR3 residues: CASSSGLAGEGETQYF. The DNA read from the CDR3 is TGCGCCAGCAGCTCCGGACTAGCGGGAGAGGGGGAGACC. Filled out from reference TRBV5-1 and TRBJ2-5, the complete variable domain reads KAGVTQTPRYLIKTRGQQVTLSCSPISGHRSVSWYQQTPGQGLQFLFEYFSETQRNKGNFPGRFSGRQFSNSRSEMNVSTLELGDSALYLCASSSGLAGEGETQYFGPGTRLLVL.

Regarding this clone: The CDR3 extends 3 residues past the end of the read, so its final part is completed from the germline J gene. J is TRBJ2-1 and V is TRBV19; tentative D call: TRBD1 (5 bases). This CDR3 is 13 amino acids long. Germline assignment: CDR1 LNHDA and CDR2 SQIVND (reference sequence). V dropped 4 bases and J dropped 2 bases, with 6 bases sitting between them. The CDR3 DNA, read in part, is TGTGCCAGTAGTAGGACAACCTACAATGAG. This gives the protein CASSRTTYNE. The full CDR3 sequence reads CASSRTTYNEQFF.

With respect to this clone: Coverage ceases 3 residues before the CDR3 finishes, and the germline J gene fills in the end. V gene TRBV10-3 combines with J gene TRBJ2-2; 9 positions agree with TRBD1. Germline V CDR1 and CDR2: ENHRY, SYGVKD. The J segment lost 2 bases and the V segment lost 6 bases, leaving 4 bases of the junction unmatched. This CDR3 spans 15 amino acids. The part of the CDR3 DNA that was read is TGTGCCATCAGGCCGGGACAGGGAAACACCGGGGAG. Amino acid sequence: CAIRPGQGNTGE. The entire CDR3 sequence reads CAIRPGQGNTGELFF.

As for this clone: The CDR3 end falls 3 residues outside the read, so it is completed with the germline J gene. This chain uses TRBV7-3 with TRBJ2-3; TRBD2 matches 8 bases. The V and J ends lost 1 base and 3 bases, in that order; junction bases with no gene match: 6. The germline CDR1 and CDR2 sequences are SGHTA and FQGTGA. The CDR3 extends over 16 amino acids. CDR3 bases read: TGTGCCAGCAGCTTAATACCGGGGGGGCTTACAGATACG. The encoded protein is CASSLIPGGLTDT. The entire CDR3 is CASSLIPGGLTDTQYF.

To note about this clone: The CDR3 end lies 3 residues beyond the end of the read and is filled in from the germline J gene. V gene TRBV5-1 combines with J gene TRBJ2-4; 9 bases match TRBD1. Germline values: CDR1 SGHRS, CDR2 YFSETQ. The CDR3 sequence is 14 residues long. CDR3 loop: CASSWGTGSSGQYF. The sequenced CDR3 bases are TGCGCCAGCAGCTGGGGGACAGGGTCGAGTGGT.

Regarding this clone: Coverage ceases 3 residues before the CDR3 finishes, and the germline J gene fills in the end. The gene calls are TRBV5-4 and TRBJ1-1; weak D call: TRBD1 (6 bases). The CDR3 has 15 residues. The germline CDR1 and CDR2 sequences are SGHNT and YYREEE (reference sequence). Trimming stripped 2 bases from V and 3 bases from J, with 14 bases between. CDR3 sequence reads: CASSLYTGLYTEAFF. The part of the CDR3 DNA that was read is TGTGCCAGCAGCTTATACACAGGGCTGTACACTGAA.

Concerning this clone: Read coverage stops 3 residues before the CDR3 terminus; the germline J gene supplies the remainder. The chain carries TRBV2 and TRBJ1-2, with 8 bases aligning to TRBD1. Germline V gene data show CDR1 as SNHLY and CDR2 as FYNNEI. The CDR3 consists of 15 residues. Germline trimming cut 11 bases from V and 4 bases from J; bases unmatched to any gene: 15. The CDR3 bases that were read are TGTGCCGGTGCCTCGGGACAGGAGCTGAGCTATGGC. Translating gives CAGASGQELSYG. From start to end, the CDR3 is CAGASGQELSYGYTF.

Turning to this clone: The read finishes 3 residues shy of the CDR3 end, and the germline J gene is used to complete it. The chain couples TRBV2 to TRBJ2-4; 8 bases fit TRBD1. The CDR3 has 15 amino acids. V lost 3 bases, J lost 2 bases, and 3 bases stayed unmatched. CDR1 is SNHLY, CDR2 FYNNEI, per germline. The part of the CDR3 DNA that was read is TGTGCCAGCAGTGATCAGGGGGCAACCAAAAACATT. Translation: CASSDQGATKNI. The complete CDR3 reads CASSDQGATKNIQYF.

CDR3 DNA, as far as it was read: TGTGCCAGCAGCCAAGACAGGACACTATACGGG. This translates into CASSQDRTLYG. The full CDR3 protein reads CASSQDRTLYGYTF. The V and J genes are TRBV7-9 and TRBJ1-2; tentative D call: TRBD1 (6 bases). The read gets to within 3 residues of the CDR3 end, and the germline J gene fills in the rest. This CDR3 contains 14 residues. The germline gives CDR1 SEHNR, CDR2 FQNEAQ (reference sequence).

On this clone itself: The CDR3 goes on 3 residues after the read ends, and that part is filled in from the germline J gene. V and J are TRBV2 and TRBJ1-2; TRBD1 matches 7 bases. Germline values: CDR1 SNHLY, CDR2 FYNNEI. Trimming cost V 3 bases and J 6 bases; bases outside gene matches: 4. CDR3 size: 13 residues. CDR3: CASSEEGADGYTF. CDR3 bases read: TGTGCCAGCAGTGAGGAGGGGGCGGATGGC.

On this clone: Read data end 3 residues before the CDR3 end; the end is taken from the germline J gene. The gene calls are TRBV7-3 and TRBJ2-5; D ambiguous. Germline lookup yields CDR1 SGHTA and CDR2 FQGTGA. The CDR3 has 13 amino acids. Between the trimmed V and J ends, which lost 2 bases and 7 bases, there was a span of 11 bases. The CDR3 sequence is CASSLHGSGTQYF. The CDR3 DNA, read in part, is TGTGCCAGCAGCTTACATGGTTCCGGGACC.

With respect to this clone: The CDR3 end is not reached by the read, which stops 3 residues before it; the germline J gene fills it in. Other DNA sequences of this sample code for an identical CDR3. The chain is built from TRBV5-1 and TRBJ2-5, with 8 bases lining up with TRBD2. J was trimmed by 5 bases and V by 2 bases; bases with no gene match: 5. The CDR3 covers 14 residues. Looked up from germline, CDR1 is SGHRS and CDR2 is YFSETQ. CDR3 loop: CASSLAGERETQYF. The DNA read from the CDR3 is TGCGCCAGCAGCTTAGCGGGGGAACGGGAGACC. Full variable domain (outside the CDR3, taken from reference TRBV5-1 and TRBJ2-5): KAGVTQTPRYLIKTRGQQVTLSCSPISGHRSVSWYQQTPGQGLQFLFEYFSETQRNKGNFPGRFSGRQFSNSRSEMNVSTLELGDSALYLCASSLAGERETQYFGPGTRLLVL.